These T cell receptor beta chains were read from a single sample in a study of T-cell reconstitution after alpha-beta-depleted transplantation in children. MiXCR, applied by TCRdb to the PCR reads, yields one record per CDR3 protein. The profile shows about 980,000 distinct CDR3 sequences, roughly 31% of them singletons. Sample: PBMCs, mostly from graft donor cells, taken 360 days after TCRalphabeta/CD19-depleted stem cell transplant. Receptor source: a boy less than two years old who had a stem cell transplant for SCID, so the T cells may come from the graft donor. CDR3s include the opening cysteine and the closing phenylalanine or tryptophan. The order of the fields is CDR3 DNA, CDR3 protein, clone size, J gene, V gene, D gene. D genes are given only for firm matches. Rows give clone size only sometimes, using once, few, many, or a class for an expanded clone.

TGTGCCAGCAGCTTAGGGGGGGATTTCAATGAGCAGTTCTTC	CASSLGGDFNEQFF	.	TRBJ2-1	TRBV7-8	.
TGTGCCAGCAGCCTGACTAGCGGGGGGGCCGGCACAGATACGCAGTATTTT	CASSLTSGGAGTDTQYF	few	TRBJ2-3	TRBV12-3/TRBV12-4	TRBD2
TGTGCCAGCAGAATAGCGGACACCGGGGAGCTGTTTTTT	CASRIADTGELFF	few	TRBJ2-2	TRBV3-1	.
TGTGCCAGCAGTTTCGGGCGGGGGGCCTTCAATGAGCAGTTCTTC	CASSFGRGAFNEQFF	.	TRBJ2-1	TRBV28	TRBD2
TGTGCCAGCAGCCTCGGGCTTTATGAAAAACTGTTTTTT	CASSLGLYEKLFF	.	TRBJ1-4	TRBV7-6	.
TGCGCCAGCAGCCACACTAGGGGGTTTTACGAGCAGTACTTC	CASSHTRGFYEQYF	.	TRBJ2-7	TRBV4-3	.
TGCGCCAGCAGCCCTAGGACTAGCGGGCGCACAGATACGCAGTATTTT	CASSPRTSGRTDTQYF	few	TRBJ2-3	TRBV4-3	TRBD2
TGTGCCAGCAGCTATACCTCGTTTAGCTCCTACAATCAGCAGTTCTTC	CASSYTSFSSYNQQFF	few	TRBJ2-1	TRBV7-2	.
TGTGCCAGCAGTTTATATTGGAGGGTACCTGGAAACACCATATATTTT	CASSLYWRVPGNTIYF	few	TRBJ1-3	TRBV12-3/TRBV12-4	.
TGTGCCAGCAGCTTCTCAATCGGCAGGGGGCCAGAGACCCAGTACTTC	CASSFSIGRGPETQYF	.	TRBJ2-5	TRBV7-7	TRBD1
TGCGCCAGCAGCCAAGATCGGGCTAGCGGGGGGCCCACAGATACGCAGTATTTT	CASSQDRASGGPTDTQYF	.	TRBJ2-3	TRBV4-3	TRBD2
TGTGCCAGCAGCCGAAACCCAGCGGGGACACAAGAGACCCAGTACTTC	CASSRNPAGTQETQYF	few	TRBJ2-5	TRBV4-2	.
TGTGCCAGCAGTGGTCGAAGCGGGGGGAGCACCGGGGAGCTGTTTTTT	CASSGRSGGSTGELFF	few	TRBJ2-2	TRBV25-1	TRBD2
TGCAGTGCTGGACGACTGGAAGGCTACACCTTC	CSAGRLEGYTF	few	TRBJ1-2	TRBV20-1	.
TGTGCCAGCAGTGAAGAAGACAGTTTTAACTATGGCTACACCTTC	CASSEEDSFNYGYTF	.	TRBJ1-2	TRBV2	.
TGCGCCAGCAGCCAGGGGGACAGGGGCACAGATACGCAGTATTTT	CASSQGDRGTDTQYF	.	TRBJ2-3	TRBV4-1	TRBD1
TGTGCCAGCAGCGAGGCGGGGGGTCGAGCTGGCTACACCTTC	CASSEAGGRAGYTF	.	TRBJ1-2	TRBV2	.
TGCAGCGTTAGGGAGATTGAGCAGTTCTTC	CSVREIEQFF	.	TRBJ2-1	TRBV29-1	.
TGTGCCAGCAGCTTTGCCCGCGGGGGGGCCTATACGCAGTATTTT	CASSFARGGAYTQYF	many	TRBJ2-3	TRBV9	TRBD2
TGTGCCAGAAGCTCCAAGGGGCCGCTGTCCTTC	CARSSKGPLSF	few	TRBJ2-4	TRBV2	.